A selection of T cell receptor beta chains follows, all from one sample in a study of cytomegalovirus exposure and HLA in healthy donors. Clones were sequenced by immunoSEQ multiplex PCR, and TCRdb holds only the in-frame ones, with some missing. The table has 100,000 to 150,000 clones, over 80% seen once; the top ten hold over 1%. Sequenced input: PBMCs. The receptors were gathered from a boy between 10 and 17 years old in good health and CMV-seronegative. Each CDR3 is given with its conserved first and last residue. The D gene is left open where the match is weak. Size values are once, few and many counts, or a class for expanded clones, and some rows have none.

>TRBJ2-1|TRBV11-3|few|TRBD2
CASSSPSGKRYEQFF
TGTGCCAGCAGCTCCCCTAGCGGGAAGCGCTATGAGCAGTTCTTC
>TRBJ1-4|TRBV5-1|NA|NA
CASRIAGDEKLFF
TGCGCCAGCAGGATTGCGGGGGATGAAAAACTGTTTTTT
>TRBJ2-1|TRBV9|once|NA
CASSPRAGSYNEQFF
TGTGCCAGCAGCCCCAGGGCTGGGTCCTACAATGAGCAGTTCTTC
>TRBJ2-2|TRBV4-3|NA|NA
CASSQEPLTGITGELFF
TGCGCCAGCAGCCAAGAGCCTTTGACAGGAATCACCGGGGAGCTGTTTTTT
>TRBJ1-4|TRBV27|once|NA
CASSPLSGGEKLFF
TGTGCCAGCAGTCCACTTTCCGGCGGTGAAAAACTGTTTTTT
>TRBJ1-1|TRBV30|NA|NA
CAWSPGGVNTEAFF
TGTGCCTGGAGTCCCGGAGGAGTCAACACTGAAGCTTTCTTT
>TRBJ2-7|TRBV4-1|once|TRBD1
CASSALPGTATSYEQYF
TGCGCCAGCAGCGCTTTACCCGGGACAGCCACCAGCTACGAGCAGTACTTC
>TRBJ1-3|TRBV6-1|few|NA
CASGRREDSGNTIYF
TGTGCCAGCGGTCGCCGGGAAGACTCTGGAAACACCATATATTTT
>TRBJ2-1|TRBV7-9|NA|TRBD2
CSSSPSAGGPSHEQFF
TGTTCCAGCAGCCCCTCGGCGGGAGGGCCTTCCCATGAGCAGTTCTTC
>TRBJ2-7|TRBV30|NA|NA
CAWRRLGEGSYEQYF
TGTGCCTGGAGGCGACTAGGGGAAGGGTCCTACGAGCAGTACTTC
>TRBJ1-1|TRBV6-5|NA|NA
CASSYSIGGGTEAFF
TGTGCCAGCAGTTACTCGATCGGGGGGGGCACTGAAGCTTTCTTT